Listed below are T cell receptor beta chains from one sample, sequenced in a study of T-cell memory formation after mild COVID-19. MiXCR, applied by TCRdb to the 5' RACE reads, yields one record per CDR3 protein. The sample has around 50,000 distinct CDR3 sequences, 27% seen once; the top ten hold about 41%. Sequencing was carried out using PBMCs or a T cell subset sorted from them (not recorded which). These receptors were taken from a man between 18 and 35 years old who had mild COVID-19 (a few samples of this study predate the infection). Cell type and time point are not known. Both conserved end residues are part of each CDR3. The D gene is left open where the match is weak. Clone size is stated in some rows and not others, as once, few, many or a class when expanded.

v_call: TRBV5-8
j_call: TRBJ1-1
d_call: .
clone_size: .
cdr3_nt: TGTGCCAGCAGCTGGGGTTCTGAAGCTTTCTTT
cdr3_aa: CASSWGSEAFF

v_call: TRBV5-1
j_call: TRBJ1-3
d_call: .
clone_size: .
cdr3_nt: TGCGCCAGCAGCCTCCTGACAGGAAGCTCTGGAAACACCATATATTTT
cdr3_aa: CASSLLTGSSGNTIYF

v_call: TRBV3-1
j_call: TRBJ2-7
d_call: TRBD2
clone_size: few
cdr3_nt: TGTGCCAGCACCGAAACTAGCGGGGGTTCCTACGAGCAGTACTTC
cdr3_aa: CASTETSGGSYEQYF

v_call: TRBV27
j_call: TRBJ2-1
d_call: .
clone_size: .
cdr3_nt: TGTGCCAGCAGTTTGAGGAGCTCCTACAATGAGCAGTTCTTC
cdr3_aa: CASSLRSSYNEQFF

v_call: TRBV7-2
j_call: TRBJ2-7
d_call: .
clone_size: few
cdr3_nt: TGTGCCAGCAGCTTAGCCCTGGGGAAGTCGCTCTACGAGCAGTACTTC
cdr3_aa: CASSLALGKSLYEQYF

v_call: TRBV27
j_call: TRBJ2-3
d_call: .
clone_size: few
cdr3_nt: TGTGCCAGCAGGACAGGTCTCGCGTATACGCAGTATTTT
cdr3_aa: CASRTGLAYTQYF

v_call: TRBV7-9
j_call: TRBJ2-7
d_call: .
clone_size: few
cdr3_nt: TGTGCCAGCAGCTTAGGAGGGCCCTACGAGCAGTACTTC
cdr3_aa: CASSLGGPYEQYF

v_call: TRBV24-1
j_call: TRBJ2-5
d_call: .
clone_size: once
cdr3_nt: TGTGCCACCAATGTACCCACTGGAGCCCAGTACTTC
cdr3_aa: CATNVPTGAQYF

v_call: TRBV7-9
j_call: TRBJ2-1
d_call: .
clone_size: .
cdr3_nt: TGTGCCAGCAGCCCCACCCTGTCGTACAATGAGCAGTTCTTC
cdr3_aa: CASSPTLSYNEQFF

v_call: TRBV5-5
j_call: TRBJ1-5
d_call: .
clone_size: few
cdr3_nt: TGTGCCAGCAGTTCTGGCGATGTCGGCAATCAGCCCCAGCATTTT
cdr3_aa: CASSSGDVGNQPQHF

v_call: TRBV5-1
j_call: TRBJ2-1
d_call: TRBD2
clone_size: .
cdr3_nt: TGCGCCAGCAGCGCAACTAGCGGGGGGGCCCTCAATGAGCAGTTCTTC
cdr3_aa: CASSATSGGALNEQFF

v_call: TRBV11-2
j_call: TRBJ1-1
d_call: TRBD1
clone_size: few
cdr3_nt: TGTGCCAGCAGCTTAGCAGGGGGACAGACGAAAACTGAAGCTTTCTTT
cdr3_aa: CASSLAGGQTKTEAFF

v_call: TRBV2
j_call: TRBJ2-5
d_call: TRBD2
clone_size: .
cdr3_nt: TGTGCCAGCAGCCCCGGACTAGCAGGGGAGACCCAGTACTTC
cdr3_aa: CASSPGLAGETQYF

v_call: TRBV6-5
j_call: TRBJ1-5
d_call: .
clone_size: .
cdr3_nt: TGTGCCAGCACCAACCGGCCGAATAGCAATCAGCCCCAGCATTTT
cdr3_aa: CASTNRPNSNQPQHF

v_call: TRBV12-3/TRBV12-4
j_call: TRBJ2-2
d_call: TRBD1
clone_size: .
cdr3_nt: TGTGCCAGCAGTTTAGGGACAGGGCGGCACACCGGGGAGCTGTTTTTT
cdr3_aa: CASSLGTGRHTGELFF

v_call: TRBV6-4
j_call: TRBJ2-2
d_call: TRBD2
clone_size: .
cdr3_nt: TGTGCCAGCACTATGACTAGCGGGGGGGACGCGAACACCGGGGAGCTGTTTTTT
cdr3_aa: CASTMTSGGDANTGELFF

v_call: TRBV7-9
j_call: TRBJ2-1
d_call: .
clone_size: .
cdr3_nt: TGTGCCAGCAGCTCCTCTAGGGATCCCTACAATGAGCAGTTCTTC
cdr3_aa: CASSSSRDPYNEQFF

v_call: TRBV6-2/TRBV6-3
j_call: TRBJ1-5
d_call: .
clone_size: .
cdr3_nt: TGTGCCAGCAGTTACTCAGGCCTGAGGCCCCAGCATTTT
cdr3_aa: CASSYSGLRPQHF

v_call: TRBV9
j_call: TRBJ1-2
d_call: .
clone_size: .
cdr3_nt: TGTGCCAGCAGCGACGAGGGGTTACTCTATGGCTACACCTTC
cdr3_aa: CASSDEGLLYGYTF

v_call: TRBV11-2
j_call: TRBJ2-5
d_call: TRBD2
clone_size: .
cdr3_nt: TGTGCCAGCAGCCCCTCCTGGGGGGGGCAAGAGACCCAGTACTTC
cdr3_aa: CASSPSWGGQETQYF

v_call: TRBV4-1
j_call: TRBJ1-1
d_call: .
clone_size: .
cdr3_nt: TGCGCCACCAGGGGTGCGAACACTGAAGCTTTCTTT
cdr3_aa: CATRGANTEAFF

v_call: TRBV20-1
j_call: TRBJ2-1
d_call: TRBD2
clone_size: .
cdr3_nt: TGCAGTGCTAGAGAGCAGCGGGGCTCCAATGAGCAGTTCTTC
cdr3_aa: CSAREQRGSNEQFF

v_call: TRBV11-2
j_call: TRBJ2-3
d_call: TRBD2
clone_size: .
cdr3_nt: TGTGCCAGCAGCGTGAGCGGGGGGGCCGTTGGAGATACGCAGTATTTT
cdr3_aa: CASSVSGGAVGDTQYF

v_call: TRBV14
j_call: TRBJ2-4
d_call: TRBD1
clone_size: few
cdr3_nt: TGTGCCAGCAGCCAAGGACAGGGCACCCTCGGATACTTC
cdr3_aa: CASSQGQGTLGYF

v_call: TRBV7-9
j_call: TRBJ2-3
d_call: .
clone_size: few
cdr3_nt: .
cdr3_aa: CASSEIPDIRSIF

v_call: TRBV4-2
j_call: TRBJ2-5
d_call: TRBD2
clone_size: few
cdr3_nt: TGTGCCAGCAGCCAAGTCATGCGGGGGGAAGAGACCCAGTACTTC
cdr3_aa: CASSQVMRGEETQYF

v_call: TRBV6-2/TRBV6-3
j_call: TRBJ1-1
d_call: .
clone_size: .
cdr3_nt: TGTGCCAGCAGTTTACAGGGATTTAACACTGAAGCTTTCTTT
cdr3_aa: CASSLQGFNTEAFF

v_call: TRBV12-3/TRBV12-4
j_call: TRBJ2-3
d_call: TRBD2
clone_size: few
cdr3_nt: TGTGCCAGCAGCCCGGGCGGGAGTACGCAGTATTTT
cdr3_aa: CASSPGGSTQYF

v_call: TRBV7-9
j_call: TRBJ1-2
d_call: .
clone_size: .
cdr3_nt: TGTGCCAGCAGCCCCCCGGGTCACCGTGGCTACACCTTC
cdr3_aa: CASSPPGHRGYTF

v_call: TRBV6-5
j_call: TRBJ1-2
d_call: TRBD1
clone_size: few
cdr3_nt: TGTGCCAGCAGTTACTCGGGGACAGCGATCTATGGCTACACCTTC
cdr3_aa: CASSYSGTAIYGYTF

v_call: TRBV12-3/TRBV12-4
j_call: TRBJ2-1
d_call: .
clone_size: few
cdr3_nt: TGTGCCAGCAGCCTCATTAGCGAGCAGTTCTTC
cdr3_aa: CASSLISEQFF

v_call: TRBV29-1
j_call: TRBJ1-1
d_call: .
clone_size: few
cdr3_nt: TGCAGCGTTCCCCGGGACACCGATTTTGAAGCTTTCTTT
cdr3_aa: CSVPRDTDFEAFF